One sample yielded the 16 T cell receptor beta chains listed below, sequenced in a study of T cell changes during pregnancy in multiple sclerosis. Assay: immunoSEQ multiplex PCR; the TCRdb copy retains only in-frame clones and omits some. The table has around 80,000 clones, 85% to 95% seen once. Sequencing used peripheral blood, obtained before pregnancy. The receptors here all came from a female donor with multiple sclerosis, enrolled in a pregnancy study.

The chain carries TRBV5-1 and TRBJ1-2, with 7 bases matching TRBD1. CDR3 length: 15 amino acids. Germline trimming cut 0 bases from V and 6 bases from J; bases unmatched to any gene: 8. Germline assignment: CDR1 SGHRS and CDR2 YFSETQ. CDR3 region: CASSLAPTGSDGYTF. For the CDR3, the DNA is TGCGCCAGCAGCTTGGCCCCGACAGGGTCCGATGGCTACACCTTC.

The V call is TRBV5-7, the J call TRBJ1-1, with D unresolved. TRBV5-7 is marked as an open reading frame, function uncertain. The CDR3 contains 15 residues. V shed 6 bases and J shed 2 bases, with 17 bases lying between them. The CDR3 sequence is CASNPSGIFNTEAFF. The CDR3 DNA reads as TGTGCCAGCAACCCTTCGGGGATATTTAACACTGAAGCTTTCTTT.

This clone was observed a few times. J is TRBJ1-1 and V is TRBV4-3; D is unresolved. There are 13 residues in the CDR3. V was pared by 8 bases and J by 0 bases, with 10 bases between. Germline assignment: CDR1 LGHNA and CDR2 YSLEER. The CDR3 protein is CASGWRMNTEAFF. CDR3 coding DNA: TGCGCCAGCGGATGGCGGATGAACACTGAAGCTTTCTTT.

The table lists this clone with a count of one. The CDR3, as DNA: TGCAGCGGGGCCCGAAATACTGAGCAGTTCTTC. Its translation is CSGARNTEQFF. The rearrangement uses TRBV29-1 and TRBJ2-1; D is unresolved. V shed 7 bases and J shed 9 bases, with 13 bases lying between them. CDR3 size: 11 residues. Germline V gives CDR1 SQVTM, CDR2 ANQGSEA.

This chain uses TRBV19 with TRBJ2-5, with 14 bases identical to TRBD2. Germline V gene sequence: CDR1 LNHDA, CDR2 SQIVND (reference sequence). CDR3 size: 15 residues. Trimming cost V 8 bases and J 5 bases; bases outside gene matches: 7. The CDR3 region has the DNA TGTGCCAGTGCTAGACTAGCGGGAGGGCTTGAGACCCAGTACTTC. Translated, it gives CASARLAGGLETQYF.

The chain is built from TRBV6-5 and TRBJ2-3, with 10 nucleotides matching TRBD2. Germline lookup yields CDR1 MNHEY and CDR2 SVGAGI. CDR3 size: 15 residues. Trimming cost V 2 bases and J 4 bases; bases outside gene matches: 3. CDR3 loop: CASSYGLAGADTQYF. The CDR3, as DNA: TGTGCCAGCAGTTACGGGCTAGCGGGAGCAGATACGCAGTATTTT.

The rearrangement uses TRBV28 and TRBJ1-5, with D unresolved. With 4 bases removed from V and 5 bases from J, the gap between germline ends came to 15 bases. This CDR3 is 15 amino acids long. Germline CDR1 MDHEN, CDR2 SYDVKM. The CDR3 nucleotides read TGTGCCAGCAGTTACAGTCCCGAGGGATATCAGCCCCAGCATTTT. The encoded protein is CASSYSPEGYQPQHF.

The rearrangement uses TRBV5-1 and TRBJ2-1; 14 nucleotides match TRBD2. V trimming: 4 bases; J trimming: 7 bases; junction bases outside the gene matches: 7. This CDR3 has 16 amino acids. Germline V CDR1 and CDR2: SGHRS, YFSETQ. CDR3: CASSEGTSGRWNEQFF. The DNA for the CDR3 is TGCGCCAGCAGCGAAGGGACTAGCGGGAGATGGAATGAGCAGTTCTTC.

The J gene is TRBJ1-1, the V gene TRBV11-3; TRBD1 aligns across 7 bases. CDR1 SGHNT and CDR2 YENEEA come from the germline V gene. V lost 5 bases, J lost 4 bases, and 10 bases stayed unmatched. The CDR3 has 15 residues. The CDR3 DNA sequence: TGTGCCAGCAGCATAAAACGACAGGGAAGCACTGAAGCTTTCTTT. Protein product: CASSIKRQGSTEAFF.

J is TRBJ2-1 and V is TRBV13; 10 bases are shared with TRBD2. The V and J ends lost 5 bases and 6 bases, in that order; junction bases with no gene match: 19. The germline gives CDR1 PRHDT, CDR2 FYEKMQ (reference sequence). The CDR3 sequence is 19 residues long. The CDR3 bases are TGTGCCAGCAGCCAACAAGGACTAGCGGAGGGGTTACAGCTCAATGAGCAGTTCTTC. It codes for CASSQQGLAEGLQLNEQFF.

The chain has TRBV2 and TRBJ2-3; 10 bases align to TRBD2. Per germline, CDR1 SNHLY and CDR2 FYNNEI. The CDR3 has 19 residues. V gave up 8 bases and J gave up 2 bases; unmatched junction bases: 19. CDR3 coding DNA: TGTGCCAGCGGAGTGGGAGGTAGACTAGCGGGTGATCCCACAGATACGCAGTATTTT. Its protein is CASGVGGRLAGDPTDTQYF.

The genes are TRBV6-5 and TRBJ2-7; 10 nucleotides agree with TRBD1. The V and J ends lost 6 bases and 7 bases, in that order; junction bases with no gene match: 9. In germline, CDR1 is MNHEY, CDR2 SVGAGI. The CDR3 has 14 amino acids. CDR3 in amino acids: CASRRGTGVGEQYF. For the CDR3, the DNA is TGTGCCAGCAGACGGGGGACAGGGGTCGGGGAGCAGTACTTC.

V gene TRBV4-2 combines with J gene TRBJ2-2, with 7 bases fitting TRBD1. This CDR3 comprises 16 residues. CDR1 and CDR2 (germline): LGHNA, YNFKEQ. Losses at the gene ends were 0 bases for V and 3 bases for J; bases not matched to a gene: 4. The CDR3 sequence: CASSQEGTGDTGELFF. DNA for the CDR3: TGTGCCAGCAGCCAAGAAGGAACAGGGGACACCGGGGAGCTGTTTTTT.

This chain connects TRBV7-2 to TRBJ1-2; D remains ambiguous. This CDR3 has 13 amino acids. Germline loops: CDR1 SGHTA, CDR2 FQGNSA. Trimming removed 0 bases from V and 8 bases from J, with 10 bases in between. This CDR3 reads CASSLAGWEGYTF. CDR3 DNA sequence: TGTGCCAGCAGCTTAGCGGGGTGGGAGGGCTACACCTTC.

This rearrangement joins TRBV14 to TRBJ1-4; no clear D. V was pared by 5 bases and J by 5 bases, with 15 bases between. The CDR3 runs to 15 residues. Germline loops: CDR1 SGHDN, CDR2 FVKESK. The CDR3 DNA sequence: TGTGCCAGCAGCTCGCAGAGACACGGAAATGAAAAACTGTTTTTT. It yields the protein CASSSQRHGNEKLFF.

The rearrangement uses TRBV18 and TRBJ2-7; 10 bases agree with TRBD1. CDR1 and CDR2 (germline): KGHSH, LQKENI. V shed 1 base and J 0 bases; nucleotides not matched to a gene: 3. The CDR3 contains 16 residues. The CDR3 DNA sequence: TGTGCCAGCTCACCACTCGGGACAGGGGTCTCCTACGAGCAGTACTTC. It yields the protein CASSPLGTGVSYEQYF.